What follows describes a single T cell receptor (beta chain). Its specificity is unknown. V lost 2 bases to trimming and J lost 1 base, with 11 bases between them. CDR3 length equals 15 residues. Germline assignment: CDR1 LGHDT and CDR2 YNNKEL (reference sequence). This sample was taken from a study of identical twins. General observations from the study: Modelling underestimated the level of out-of-frame TCR alpha sharing observed in monozygotic twins. Reduced insertions were recorded for abundant cord blood beta clonotypes, with no such pattern in memory repertoires. Beta out-of-frame sequences displayed a weaker excess of sharing between twins.

Each cDNA held unique molecular identifiers, and template switching gave it a universal primer site. TCRdb itself ran the 5' RACE reads through MiXCR, one entry per CDR3 protein. The table includes around 530,000 distinct CDR3 sequences, about 15% detected once. This sample also belongs to another study, concerning yellow fever vaccine responses in identical twins.

The receptor comes from a woman aged 18-29 years in good health. The sequenced material came from CD4+ T cells sorted from blood. The chain has TRBV3-1 and TRBJ2-5, with a weak D call TRBD1 (5 bases). For the CDR3, the DNA is TGTGCCAGCAGCCAACTTCAGGGCCCCCAAGAGACCCAGTACTTC. Protein: CASSQLQGPQETQYF.